The sequence of this TCR beta chain was determined in a study of blood T cell repertoires in COVID-19. Across the study: Acute-phase and convalescent COVID-19 samples originated in the United States, Italy and Spain.

The V gene's germline CDR1 is SGHRS and CDR2 YFSETQ. The CDR3 is made up of 15 amino acids. V was pared by 3 bases and J by 6 bases, with 9 bases of the junction left unmatched. The data were produced by immunoSEQ multiplex PCR, yet TCRdb's version contains in-frame clones alone and is incomplete. The table lists around 70,000 clones, about nine tenths of them singletons. The sample taken for sequencing was peripheral blood. This sequence joins TRBV5-1 and TRBJ2-3; 8 bases map to TRBD1. The clonotype comes from a human donor in a cohort sampled during active COVID-19. The CDR3 coding sequence is TGCGCCAGCAGCTCTAGGACAGGGCGAGGGGATACGCAGTATTTT. Translated: CASSSRTGRGDTQYF. Drawing the rest from reference TRBV5-1 and TRBJ2-3, the complete variable domain is KAGVTQTPRYLIKTRGQQVTLSCSPISGHRSVSWYQQTPGQGLQFLFEYFSETQRNKGNFPGRFSGRQFSNSRSEMNVSTLELGDSALYLCASSSRTGRGDTQYFGPGTRLTVL.